One T cell receptor (beta chain) is described in this entry. Its antigen is still unknown. The method was immunoSEQ multiplex PCR; TCRdb's version includes in-frame clones alone and lacks a portion of them. The repertoire holds roughly 150,000 clones, with just under 85% as singletons. The data are from a study of cytomegalovirus exposure and HLA in healthy donors. The CDR3 has 18 residues. The V and J ends lost 6 bases and 5 bases respectively, with 26 bases between them. Looked up from germline, CDR1 is SNHLY and CDR2 is FYNNEI. Findings of the study overall: Listed as cytomegalovirus-associated were 170 or so TCR beta chains. Per published reports, the classifier diagnosed cytomegalovirus status with high specificity and sensitivity. Subsequent analysis found a tendency for first-cohort TCR clusters to co-occur within the 120 or so validation repertoires.

This clonotype originated in a young man in good health and CMV-seropositive. The rearrangement links TRBV2 to TRBJ1-3; perhaps TRBD1 as D (6 bases). Material for sequencing was PBMCs. The CDR3 bases are TGTGCCAGCAGAGCTTTAAAGGTTCGGGGGGCATCGAGAAACACCATATATTTT. Translation gives CASRALKVRGASRNTIYF.